These 18 T cell receptor beta chains came from one sample sequenced in a study of T cells in Graves' hyperthyroidism and ophthalmopathy. Researchers amplified the TCR beta CDR3 regions from RNA transcripts. When the TCR CDR3 underwent first-round RT-PCR, the HTBI primer set was used. Each CDR3 protein is one row after TCRdb ran MiXCR on the multiplex PCR reads. The sample shows 200,000 to 300,000 distinct CDR3 sequences, approximately 23% of them seen only once. The sample taken for sequencing was blood. These receptors came from a woman in her thirties or forties with Graves' ophthalmopathy.

V is TRBV7-9 and J is TRBJ2-7; D possibly corresponds to TRBD1 (5 bases). Germline-derived CDR1 and CDR2 are SEHNR and FQNEAQ (reference sequence). CDR3 length equals 11 residues. Trimming stripped 8 bases from V and 9 bases from J, with 14 bases between. The CDR3 loop is CASAKGQGQYF. CDR3 nucleotide sequence: TGTGCCAGCGCGAAAGGGCAGGGGCAGTACTTC.

At least ten counts were recorded for this clonotype. The chain recombines TRBV29-1 with TRBJ2-5; D not resolved. The ends were cut back, 4 bases at V and 5 bases at J, with 5 bases in the middle. Germline CDR1 reads SQVTM; CDR2 reads ANQGSEA. The CDR3 consists of 10 residues. The CDR3 is CSVGPETQYF. The DNA for the CDR3 is TGCAGCGTTGGTCCGGAGACCCAGTACTTC.

This clonotype showed up many times. The chain couples TRBV28 to TRBJ2-6; D gene uncertain. The CDR3 is made up of 15 amino acids. Trimming cost V 7 bases and J 0 bases, with 10 bases left between them. Germline lookup yields CDR1 MDHEN and CDR2 SYDVKM. The CDR3 here is CASNSGISGANVLTF. CDR3 DNA: TGTGCCAGCAACTCAGGAATCTCTGGGGCCAACGTCCTGACTTTC.

The table lists this clonotype with many counts. The chain couples TRBV5-4 to TRBJ2-7; TRBD1 matches 10 bases. Trimming took 0 bases from V and 0 from J; bases not matched to a gene: 3. The CDR3 has 16 amino acids. Germline V gene lookup returns CDR1 SGHNT and CDR2 YYREEE (reference sequence). This CDR3 is CASSLGRDRGSYEQYF. CDR3 bases: TGTGCCAGCAGCTTGGGCCGGGACAGGGGCTCCTACGAGCAGTACTTC. Full variable domain (outside the CDR3, taken from reference TRBV5-4 and TRBJ2-7): ETGVTQSPTHLIKTRGQQVTLRCSSQSGHNTVSWYQQALGQGPQFIFQYYREEENGRGNFPPRFSGLQFPNYSSELNVNALELDDSALYLCASSLGRDRGSYEQYFGPGTRLTVT.

This clonotype was found many times. The chain recombines TRBV7-8 with TRBJ2-7, with 8 bases identical to TRBD1. This CDR3 comprises 15 residues. CDR1 is SGHVS and CDR2 is FQNEAQ in the germline V gene. V shed 4 bases, J shed 1 base, and the junction held 6 bases outside the gene matches. The CDR3 nucleotides read TGTGCCAGCAGCTCCTCCGGACAGGGATCCTACGAGCAGTACTTC. It specifies CASSSSGQGSYEQYF.

The gene calls are TRBV6-1 and TRBJ1-1; 12 bases align to TRBD1. CDR3 length: 16 amino acids. With 6 bases clipped from V and 4 bases from J, the junction kept 9 bases outside the gene matches. The V gene's germline CDR1 is MNHNS and CDR2 SASEGT. The CDR3 here is CASRTSGQGASTEAFF. The DNA for the CDR3 is TGTGCCAGCAGAACATCGGGACAGGGGGCGAGCACTGAAGCTTTCTTT.

The V gene is TRBV6-1, the J gene TRBJ2-7; D perhaps matches TRBD1 (6 bases). The CDR3 runs 14 residues. Germline CDR1 is MNHNS and CDR2 is SASEGT. V lost 1 base to trimming and J lost 1 base, with 8 bases between them. In nucleotides, the CDR3 is TGTGCCAGCAGTGAAGTCGGACAGTCCTACGAGCAGTACTTC. Residues: CASSEVGQSYEQYF.

This chain connects TRBV20-1 to TRBJ1-1, with 9 bases fitting TRBD1. Germline V gives CDR1 DFQATT, CDR2 SNEGSKA (reference sequence). Germline trimming cut 5 bases from V and 3 bases from J; bases unmatched to any gene: 4. The CDR3 is 13 residues long. The CDR3 nucleotides are TGCAGTGCTGACACAGGGGGCCACACTGAAGCTTTCTTT. It yields the protein CSADTGGHTEAFF.

Many counts were recorded for this clonotype. This rearrangement joins TRBV11-2 to TRBJ1-1; no reliable D call. V lost 4 bases, J lost 2 bases, and 14 bases lay in between. Germline V gene data show CDR1 as SGHAT and CDR2 as FQNNGV. CDR3 length equals 15 residues. CDR3 DNA: TGTGCCAGCAGCTCCCCCCCGGGAGGAAACACTGAAGCTTTCTTT. Its translation: CASSSPPGGNTEAFF.

This clonotype showed up many times. This chain connects TRBV27 to TRBJ2-7; D assignment may be TRBD1 or TRBD2 (5 bases each). V was cut by 4 bases and J by 1 base, with 8 bases left in between. Germline V lookup: CDR1 MNHEY, CDR2 SMNVEV (reference sequence). The CDR3 is 13 residues long. The CDR3 DNA reads TGTGCCAGCAGTTCGGGACCATCCTACGAGCAGTACTTC. This codes for CASSSGPSYEQYF.

This clonotype was seen ten or more times. This rearrangement joins TRBV28 to TRBJ1-2; 12 positions agree with TRBD1. The CDR3 sequence is 16 residues long. J gave up 0 bases and V 2 bases, and 1 base lay outside the gene matches. Looked up from germline, CDR1 is MDHEN and CDR2 is SYDVKM. CDR3 DNA: TGTGCCAGCAGTTTAGGGACAGGGGGCCCTAACTATGGCTACACCTTC. It encodes CASSLGTGGPNYGYTF.

This clonotype was picked up many times. This chain uses TRBV12-3 or TRBV12-4 with TRBJ1-1; 7 bases agree with TRBD1. There are 12 residues in the CDR3. J was trimmed by 11 bases and V by 7 bases; bases with no gene match: 10. The DNA for the CDR3 is TGTGCCAGCACTATGACAGGGTTGCGTGCTTTCTTT. Translation: CASTMTGLRAFF.

This clonotype was detected ten times or more. The CDR3 region is CASSSSPLKREQYF. The CDR3 nucleotides read TGTGCCAGCAGTTCCTCTCCCTTGAAGCGCGAGCAGTACTTC. V gene TRBV28 combines with J gene TRBJ2-7; D not resolved. The CDR3 is 14 amino acids. Trimming removed 4 bases at V and 6 bases at J, with 16 bases between. Germline V lookup: CDR1 MDHEN, CDR2 SYDVKM.

This clonotype was counted many times. The chain carries TRBV7-2 and TRBJ1-1; D is possibly TRBD1 (6 bases). The CDR3 sequence is 15 residues long. Trimming took 3 bases from V and 0 from J, leaving 11 bases between them. Germline lookup yields CDR1 SGHTA and CDR2 FQGNSA. Here the CDR3 reads CASSLWTVMNTEAFF. The CDR3 coding sequence is TGTGCCAGCAGCTTGTGGACAGTCATGAACACTGAAGCTTTCTTT.

This clonotype was detected many times. This chain links TRBV28 with TRBJ1-1; possible D gene TRBD1, 6 bases. This CDR3 is 16 amino acids long. Deletions cut 3 bases from V and 3 bases from J, with 17 bases between. Per the germline V gene, CDR1 is MDHEN and CDR2 is SYDVKM. The CDR3 reads CASSFTGSLQYTEAFF. CDR3 DNA: TGTGCCAGCAGTTTCACAGGGAGTTTGCAATACACTGAAGCTTTCTTT.

This chain links TRBV12-3 or TRBV12-4 with TRBJ2-7; D call uncertain. V lost 1 base to trimming and J lost 3 bases, with 10 bases between them. There are 14 residues in the CDR3. CDR3 sequence: CASSLGVTSYEQYF. The CDR3 nucleotides are TGTGCCAGCAGTTTAGGTGTCACCAGCTACGAGCAGTACTTC.

On this clonotype itself: Just one base apart from a much larger clone, this may be a read error. The chain employs TRBV27 and TRBJ1-5; D is unclear. The CDR3 is made up of 13 amino acids. CDR1 is MNHEY, CDR2 SMNVEV, per germline (reference sequence). Between the trimmed V and J ends, which lost 4 bases and 3 bases, there was a span of 7 bases. The CDR3 spells CASSYSYNQPQHF. CDR3 sequence (DNA): TGTGCCAGCAGTTACAGTTACAATCAGCCCCAGCATTTT.

In this sample, this clonotype turned up many times. V gene TRBV19 combines with J gene TRBJ1-5; D gene uncertain. CDR1 is LNHDA, CDR2 SQIVND, per germline (reference sequence). This CDR3 is built from 16 residues. V was shortened by 5 bases and J by 0 bases, with 14 bases between the two germline ends. The CDR3 spells CASSDGSSHSNQPQHF. In DNA form, the CDR3 reads TGTGCCAGTAGTGACGGATCCTCACATAGCAATCAGCCCCAGCATTTT.